Below are 10 T cell receptor beta chains sequenced from a single sample in a study of T cell responses to AZD1222 COVID-19 vaccine. Some clones are missing from TCRdb's copy, which holds only in-frame ones; the method was immunoSEQ multiplex PCR. The sample carries about 270,000 clones, 85% to 95% recorded once. The sequencing used peripheral blood, collected 28 days after the second AZD1222 dose. Receptors were obtained from an adult who received the AZD1222 COVID-19 vaccine.

The chain combines TRBV11-2 with TRBJ2-7; D unresolved. The CDR3 length is 11 residues. The germline V and J ends were trimmed by 4 bases and 3 bases, with 4 bases remaining between them. CDR1 and CDR2 (germline): SGHAT, FQNNGV. CDR3 nucleotide sequence: TGTGCCAGCAGCTACAGCTACGAGCAGTACTTC. It codes for CASSYSYEQYF. Filled out from reference TRBV11-2 and TRBJ2-7, the complete variable domain reads EAGVAQSPRYKIIEKRQSVAFWCNPISGHATLYWYQQILGQGPKLLIQFQNNGVVDDSQLPKDRFSAERLKGVDSTLKIQPAKLEDSAVYLCASSYSYEQYFGPGTRLTVT.

The chain carries TRBV18 and TRBJ2-2; D unresolved. This CDR3 comprises 14 residues. V shed 2 bases and J shed 7 bases, with 11 bases lying between them. Germline CDR1 and CDR2: KGHSH and LQKENI. CDR3 protein: CASSPTTVDGELFF. Here the CDR3 DNA reads TGTGCCAGCTCACCAACAACGGTGGACGGGGAGCTGTTTTTT.

This clone was recorded once. The gene calls are TRBV28 and TRBJ2-7; tentative D call: TRBD2 (5 bases). Germline CDR1 reads MDHEN; CDR2 reads SYDVKM. This CDR3 spans 13 amino acids. Trimming stripped 9 bases from V and 5 bases from J, with 17 bases between. The CDR3 DNA reads TGTGCCAGTACTAGGACCGCGTCCCACGAGCAGTACTTC. The encoded protein is CASTRTASHEQYF.

This clone appeared once. The chain uses TRBV7-6 and TRBJ2-5, with 8 bases that match TRBD1. V lost 5 bases, J lost 4 bases, and 18 bases stayed unmatched. The CDR3 spans 18 residues. CDR1 SGHVS and CDR2 FNYEAQ come from the germline V gene. The CDR3: CASSTRYEGQGRGETQYF. DNA of the CDR3: TGTGCCAGCAGCACCCGATACGAAGGACAGGGTCGGGGAGAGACCCAGTACTTC.

The rearrangement links TRBV7-9 to TRBJ2-4, with 8 nucleotides matching TRBD1. Looked up from germline, CDR1 is SEHNR and CDR2 is FQNEAQ (reference sequence). CDR3 length: 14 amino acids. After removal of 7 bases from V and 5 bases from J, the junction contained 7 bases not matched to a gene. DNA of the CDR3: TGTGCCAGCACCACGACAGGGGCGCAAAACATTCAGTACTTC. As protein: CASTTTGAQNIQYF.

The CDR3 DNA reads as TGTGCCAGCAGCTTAGTCGCGGACAGCTGGAACACTGAAGCTTTCTTT. Residues: CASSLVADSWNTEAFF. The J gene is TRBJ1-1, the V gene TRBV13; perhaps TRBD1 as D (6 bases). The germline V gene has CDR1 PRHDT and CDR2 FYEKMQ (reference sequence). This CDR3 comprises 16 residues. V dropped 1 base and J dropped 1 base, with 13 bases sitting between them.

The chain recombines TRBV29-1 with TRBJ1-1; tentative D call: TRBD1 (6 bases). CDR3 length: 13 amino acids. The germline gives CDR1 SQVTM, CDR2 ANQGSEA. V was shortened by 6 bases and J by 0 bases, with 11 bases between the two germline ends. In nucleotides, the CDR3 is TGCAGCGTCCGGACAGCCATGAACACTGAAGCTTTCTTT. Translation: CSVRTAMNTEAFF. Drawing the rest from reference TRBV29-1 and TRBJ1-1, the complete variable domain is SAVISQKPSRDICQRGTSLTIQCQVDSQVTMMFWYRQQPGQSLTLIATANQGSEATYESGFVIDKFPISRPNLTFSTLTVSNMSPEDSSIYLCSVRTAMNTEAFFGQGTRLTVV.

The gene calls are TRBV4-2 and TRBJ1-3; D unresolved. CDR1 is LGHNA and CDR2 is YNFKEQ in the germline V gene. CDR3 size: 16 residues. Trimming removed 0 bases from V and 0 bases from J, with 9 bases in between. The CDR3 bases are TGTGCCAGCAGCCAAGAGGCAGTCAACTCTGGAAACACCATATATTTT. This encodes CASSQEAVNSGNTIYF.

The J gene is TRBJ1-1, the V gene TRBV28; 7 positions agree with TRBD1. The germline V gene encodes CDR1 MDHEN and CDR2 SYDVKM. J was trimmed by 3 bases and V by 10 bases; bases with no gene match: 14. The CDR3 sequence is 15 residues long. The CDR3 DNA sequence: TGTGCCACTACTAACTGGGACAGTGAATACACTGAAGCTTTCTTT. The encoded protein is CATTNWDSEYTEAFF.

This rearrangement joins TRBV10-2 to TRBJ2-1; D not resolved. The CDR3 totals 13 residues. The germline CDR1 and CDR2 sequences are WSHSY and SAAADI. The V gene lost 3 bases and the J gene lost 3 bases, with 6 bases spanning the gap. In nucleotides, the CDR3 is TGCGCCAGCAGTGACGCCGGCTACAATGAGCAGTTCTTC. Its translation is CASSDAGYNEQFF.